The 22 T cell receptor beta chains below were found in one sample sequenced in a study of blood T cells in healthy people across ages. Sample-barcoded 5' priming and a J-beta primer mix drove a second PCR of roughly 6 to 12 cycles. From the 5' RACE reads, TCRdb called clonotypes with MiXCR, one entry per CDR3 protein. The sample has some 760,000 distinct CDR3 sequences; roughly 25% are singletons. These same records also appear under a second study, on T cells of mothers and their children.

The sequenced material came from blood. Every receptor here comes from a boy younger than 18 in good health.

As to this clonotype: In this CDR3 the conserved last residue, phenylalanine or tryptophan, is missing, so a read error is likely. This chain joins TRBV7-9 and TRBJ2-4; TRBD2 aligns across 9 bases. The CDR3 sequence is 17 residues long. The germline CDR1 and CDR2 sequences are SEHNR and FQNEAQ (reference sequence). The V gene end was trimmed by 5 bases and the J gene end by 5 bases; junction bases not matched to a gene: 13. CDR3 bases: TGTGCCAGCAGCACCCATGCGGGGGGGCCAGGTCAAAACATTCAGTACATC. Its protein product is CASSTHAGGPGQNIQYI.

This chain connects TRBV7-6 to TRBJ2-1, with a tentative D call TRBD2 (5 bases). The CDR3 totals 13 residues. The germline gives CDR1 SGHVS, CDR2 FNYEAQ. The V end was cut by 2 bases, the J end by 6 bases, with 8 bases between. DNA for the CDR3: TGTGCCAGCAGCTTACGACGGGGCAATGAGCAGTTCTTC. Protein product: CASSLRRGNEQFF. The full variable domain, completed using reference TRBV7-6 and TRBJ2-1, is GAGVSQSPRYKVTKRGQDVALRCDPISGHVSLYWYRQALGQGPEFLTYFNYEAQQDKSGLPNDRFSAERPEGSISTLTIQRTEQRDSAMYRCASSLRRGNEQFFGPGTRLTVL.

The V gene is TRBV6-5, the J gene TRBJ2-3; TRBD2 might be the D (7 bases). CDR1 and CDR2 from the germline V gene are MNHEY and SVGAGI. CDR3 size: 15 residues. Trimming shortened V by 2 bases and J by 5 bases, and 14 bases separated the two germline ends. Here the CDR3 reads CASSYKSGEGDTQYF. The CDR3 coding sequence is TGTGCCAGCAGTTACAAGTCAGGGGAGGGAGATACGCAGTATTTT.

Concerning this clonotype itself: This CDR3 is missing its conserved last phenylalanine or tryptophan, likely due to a read error. V usage is TRBV7-9 and J usage is TRBJ2-3; D is uncertain. With 2 bases removed from V and 4 bases from J, the gap between germline ends came to 4 bases. Germline V lookup: CDR1 SEHNR, CDR2 FQNEAQ (reference sequence). The CDR3 length is 12 residues. The CDR3 sequence: CASSLRADTQYL. CDR3 in DNA: TGTGCCAGCAGCTTACGAGCAGATACGCAGTATCTT.

This clonotype was observed a handful of times. V gene TRBV20-1 combines with J gene TRBJ2-5; D gene ambiguous. The end of the DNA fits TRBJ2-7 better, so the J call may be wrong. CDR1 is DFQATT and CDR2 is SNEGSKA in the germline V gene (reference sequence). The CDR3 has 13 amino acids. CDR3 DNA: TGCAGTGCGGCCAAGAAGCTTCCCTACGAGCAGTACTTC. This gives the protein CSAAKKLPYEQYF.

The gene calls are TRBV4-1 and TRBJ2-4; tentative D call: TRBD2 (6 bases). Per germline, CDR1 MGHRA and CDR2 YSYEKL. V was clipped by 2 bases and J by 1 base, with 12 bases between them. The CDR3 runs to 16 residues. The CDR3: CASSQFAGSAKNIQYF. The CDR3, as DNA: TGCGCCAGCAGCCAATTTGCGGGGTCGGCCAAAAACATTCAGTACTTC.

This clonotype was recorded many times. DNA for the CDR3: TGTGCCAGCAGCTTAAGAGGCACCCAAGAGACCCAGTACTTC. It is translated as CASSLRGTQETQYF. The chain joins TRBV7-2 to TRBJ2-5; D unclear. V lost 2 bases to trimming and J lost 1 base, with 8 bases between them. The CDR3 length is 14 residues. CDR1 and CDR2 from the germline V gene are SGHTA and FQGNSA.

This chain connects TRBV4-1 to TRBJ2-5, with TRBD2 identical over 14 bases. Near its end, the DNA agrees better with TRBJ2-1, so the J call may be wrong. CDR1 and CDR2 (germline): MGHRA, YSYEKL. The CDR3 runs 16 residues. CDR3 protein: CASSQEGLAGVSEQFF. The DNA of the CDR3 is TGCGCCAGCAGCCAAGAGGGACTAGCGGGAGTCAGTGAGCAGTTCTTC.

The V gene is TRBV15, the J gene TRBJ1-3, with a possible D match to TRBD1 (5 bases). The length of the CDR3 is 16 residues. V lost 3 bases, J lost 0 bases, and 12 bases lay in between. Germline values: CDR1 LNHNV, CDR2 YYDKDF (reference sequence). The CDR3 loop reads CATSSPQGISGNTIYF. CDR3 DNA sequence: TGTGCCACCAGCAGCCCCCAGGGAATCTCTGGAAACACCATATATTTT.

The genes are TRBV5-1 and TRBJ2-3; 10 bases fit TRBD1. CDR1 is SGHRS, CDR2 YFSETQ, per germline. The ends lost 4 bases at V and 4 bases at J; junction bases unmatched: 3. CDR3 size: 14 residues. CDR3 nucleotides: TGCGCCAGCAGCCAGGACAGGGGGTCAGATACGCAGTATTTT. Protein product: CASSQDRGSDTQYF.

CDR3 DNA sequence: TGTGCCAGTACAGGGGCGAAATACAATGAGCAGTTCTTC. Amino acid sequence: CASTGAKYNEQFF. This chain joins TRBV11-2 and TRBJ2-1, with 7 bases lining up with TRBD1. This CDR3 is built from 13 residues. Germline trimming cut 9 bases from V and 4 bases from J; bases unmatched to any gene: 6. Germline CDR1 reads SGHAT; CDR2 reads FQNNGV. The variable domain in full, completed from reference TRBV11-2 and TRBJ2-1, reads EAGVAQSPRYKIIEKRQSVAFWCNPISGHATLYWYQQILGQGPKLLIQFQNNGVVDDSQLPKDRFSAERLKGVDSTLKIQPAKLEDSAVYLCASTGAKYNEQFFGPGTRLTVL.

As DNA, the CDR3 is TGTGCCAGCAGCATCCAAGGGGGACTCATTTTGAACACCGGGGAGCTGTTTTTT. Translating it yields CASSIQGGLILNTGELFF. V is TRBV7-3 and J is TRBJ2-2, with D perhaps matching TRBD1 or TRBD2 (6 bases each). CDR1 SGHTA and CDR2 FQGTGA come from the germline V gene. The CDR3 sequence is 18 residues long. Trimming shortened V by 5 bases and J by 1 base, and 20 bases separated the two germline ends.

The gene calls are TRBV5-1 and TRBJ1-2, with D unclear. Germline CDR1 reads SGHRS; CDR2 reads YFSETQ. The CDR3 consists of 13 residues. V was trimmed by 4 bases and J by 3 bases, leaving 10 bases between them. CDR3 sequence: CASSPSGDYGYTF. Here the CDR3 DNA reads TGCGCCAGCAGCCCGTCGGGCGACTATGGCTACACCTTC.

This chain uses TRBV4-3 with TRBJ1-1; D gene ambiguous. The CDR3 sequence is 13 residues long. Germline CDR1 is LGHNA and CDR2 is YSLEER. With 5 bases removed from V and 4 bases from J, the gap between germline ends came to 11 bases. The CDR3 DNA follows: TGCGCCAGCAGCAGGTCGGCGGGCACTGAAGCTTTCTTT. Translated: CASSRSAGTEAFF.

Here the CDR3 reads CASSQDTSDWSSYNEQFF. DNA of the CDR3: TGTGCCAGCAGCCAAGACACTAGCGATTGGTCATCCTACAATGAGCAGTTCTTC. The chain carries TRBV4-2 and TRBJ2-1, with 7 bases fitting TRBD2. J lost 1 base, V lost 0 bases, and 9 bases had no gene match. Germline CDR1 reads LGHNA; CDR2 reads YNFKEQ. The CDR3 has 18 amino acids.

This clonotype was counted only a few times. The V and J genes are TRBV29-1 and TRBJ2-5; D may match TRBD1 or TRBD2 (6 bases each). This CDR3 contains 17 residues. V was pared by 4 bases and J by 4 bases, with 25 bases between. Germline CDR1 is SQVTM and CDR2 is ANQGSEA. CDR3 nucleotides: TGCAGCGTTGTGGTTGGGTTGTTGGGGGGCGGAGGAGAGACCCAGTACTTC. This gives the protein CSVVVGLLGGGGETQYF.

This clonotype has only a few counts. This chain connects TRBV27 to TRBJ1-1; a weak D match, TRBD1 (5 bases). The CDR3 runs to 13 residues. CDR1 is MNHEY and CDR2 is SMNVEV in the germline V gene (reference sequence). V shed 5 bases and J shed 1 base, with 8 bases lying between them. This CDR3 is CASSIQENTEAFF. DNA of the CDR3: TGTGCCAGCAGTATACAGGAGAACACTGAAGCTTTCTTT.

V usage is TRBV6-1 and J usage is TRBJ2-1; 9 nucleotides line up with TRBD2. The CDR3 runs 15 residues. CDR1 is MNHNS, CDR2 SASEGT, per germline. V lost 5 bases, J lost 9 bases, and 11 bases stayed unmatched. For the CDR3, the DNA is TGTGCCAGCAGTCCAGTTGGGCTAGCGGGAAGTGAGCAGTTCTTC. Its translation is CASSPVGLAGSEQFF.

The sample holds a few counts of this clonotype. The chain uses TRBV10-3 and TRBJ2-7, with D possibly TRBD1 on 6 matching bases. Germline CDR1 ENHRY, CDR2 SYGVKD. The CDR3 totals 12 residues. Trimming removed 11 bases at V and 1 base at J, with 12 bases between. CDR3 protein: CACSGDSYEQYF. For the CDR3, the DNA is TGTGCCTGCTCAGGGGATTCCTACGAGCAGTACTTC.

V is TRBV6-6 and J is TRBJ2-3; 10 bases are shared with TRBD1. The CDR3 extends over 15 amino acids. Trimming removed 2 bases from V and 6 bases from J; junction bases left unmatched: 5. CDR1 MNHNY and CDR2 SVGAGI come from the germline V gene (reference sequence). Here the CDR3 DNA reads TGTGCCAGCAGTTACGGGACAGGGGCCGGGGATACGCAGTATTTT. This sequence encodes CASSYGTGAGDTQYF.

CDR3 DNA sequence: TGTGCCAGCAGTTACTCTGCAGGGGACACTGAAGCTTTCTTT. It translates to CASSYSAGDTEAFF. The chain joins TRBV6-5 to TRBJ1-1, with D perhaps matching TRBD1 (6 bases). Trimming took off 0 bases at V and 3 bases at J, with 8 bases between the two ends. Germline V gene data show CDR1 as MNHEY and CDR2 as SVGAGI. The CDR3 consists of 14 residues.

The rearrangement uses TRBV20-1 and TRBJ2-5, with D perhaps given as TRBD1 or TRBD2 (6 bases each). Per the germline V gene, CDR1 is DFQATT and CDR2 is SNEGSKA (reference sequence). V lost 1 base and J 2 bases, leaving 11 bases between the germline ends. This CDR3 is 14 amino acids long. CDR3 in amino acids: CSARVGGQQETQYF. The CDR3 DNA reads TGCAGTGCTAGAGTAGGGGGGCAGCAAGAGACCCAGTACTTC.